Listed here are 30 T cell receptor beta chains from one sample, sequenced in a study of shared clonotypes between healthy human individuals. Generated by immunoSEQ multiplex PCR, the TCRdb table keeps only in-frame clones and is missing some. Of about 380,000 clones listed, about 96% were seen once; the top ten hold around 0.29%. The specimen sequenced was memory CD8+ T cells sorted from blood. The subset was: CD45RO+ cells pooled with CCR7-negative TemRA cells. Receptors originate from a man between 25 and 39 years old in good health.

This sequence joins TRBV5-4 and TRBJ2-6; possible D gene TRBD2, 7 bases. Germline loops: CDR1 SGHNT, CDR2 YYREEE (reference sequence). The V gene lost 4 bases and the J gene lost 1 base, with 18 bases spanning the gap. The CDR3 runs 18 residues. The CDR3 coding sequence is TGTGCCAGCAGCCCAAGGGGGGGCCCGAGTTCTGGGGCCAACGTCCTGACTTTC. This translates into CASSPRGGPSSGANVLTF.

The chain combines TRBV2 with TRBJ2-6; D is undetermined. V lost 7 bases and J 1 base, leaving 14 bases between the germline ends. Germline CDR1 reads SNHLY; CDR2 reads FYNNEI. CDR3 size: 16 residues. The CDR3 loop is CASMPRLLSGANVLTF. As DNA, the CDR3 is TGTGCCAGCATGCCCCGTCTCCTATCTGGGGCCAACGTCCTGACTTTC.

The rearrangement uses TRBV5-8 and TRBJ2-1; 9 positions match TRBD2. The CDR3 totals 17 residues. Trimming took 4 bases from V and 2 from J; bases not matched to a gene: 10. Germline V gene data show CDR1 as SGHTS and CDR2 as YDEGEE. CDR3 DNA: TGTGCCAGCAGCCCTGGCTGGACTAGCGTTCCCTACAATGAGCAGTTCTTC. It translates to CASSPGWTSVPYNEQFF.

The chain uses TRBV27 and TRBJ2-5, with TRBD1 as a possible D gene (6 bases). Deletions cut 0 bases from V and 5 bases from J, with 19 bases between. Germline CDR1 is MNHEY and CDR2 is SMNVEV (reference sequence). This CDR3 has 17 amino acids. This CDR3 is CASSLSPGAALGETQYF. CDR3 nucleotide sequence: TGTGCCAGCAGTTTATCCCCAGGGGCAGCACTGGGGGAGACCCAGTACTTC.

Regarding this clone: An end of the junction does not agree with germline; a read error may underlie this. The CDR3 DNA follows: TGTGCCTGGAGTGTTAGGACTAGCGGGACTAACTTC. Amino acids: CAWSVRTSGTNF. The V gene is TRBV30, the J gene TRBJ2-7; TRBD2 agrees at 12 bases. The germline V gene encodes CDR1 GTSNPN and CDR2 SVGIG (reference sequence). CDR3 length: 12 amino acids.

CDR3 protein: CASSRKYAGELFF. The CDR3 bases are TGTGCCAGCAGTAGAAAGTACGCCGGGGAGCTGTTTTTT. The J gene is TRBJ2-2, the V gene TRBV7-2; no definite D call. The CDR3 loop spans 13 amino acids. V gave up 6 bases and J gave up 6 bases, with 11 bases separating them. In germline, CDR1 is SGHTA, CDR2 FQGNSA.

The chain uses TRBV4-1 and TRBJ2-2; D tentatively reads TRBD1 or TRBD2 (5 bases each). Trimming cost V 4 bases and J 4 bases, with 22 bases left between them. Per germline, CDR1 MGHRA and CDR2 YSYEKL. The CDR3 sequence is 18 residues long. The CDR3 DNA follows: TGCGCCAGCAGCCCATGGGGGATAAAGGGACCAGCCACCGGGGAGCTGTTTTTT. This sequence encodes CASSPWGIKGPATGELFF.

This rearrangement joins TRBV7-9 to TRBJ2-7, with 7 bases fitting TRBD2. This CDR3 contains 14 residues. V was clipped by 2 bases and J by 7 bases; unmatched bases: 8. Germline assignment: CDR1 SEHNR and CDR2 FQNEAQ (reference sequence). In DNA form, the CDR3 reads TGTGCCAGCAGCTTACTTGCGGGAGTGGGAGAGCAGTACTTC. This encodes CASSLLAGVGEQYF.

The CDR3 loop reads CASRHSREQFF. The CDR3, as DNA: TGTGCCAGCAGACACTCTCGGGAGCAGTTCTTC. This rearrangement joins TRBV28 to TRBJ2-1, with D uncertain. This CDR3 comprises 11 residues. In germline, CDR1 is MDHEN, CDR2 SYDVKM. V was clipped by 6 bases and J by 10 bases, with 10 bases between them.

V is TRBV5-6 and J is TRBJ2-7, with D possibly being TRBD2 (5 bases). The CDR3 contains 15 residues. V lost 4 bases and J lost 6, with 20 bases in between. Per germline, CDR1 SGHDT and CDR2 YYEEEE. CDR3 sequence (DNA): TGTGCCAGCAGCCCTCGAGAGGGCCTTATCGGCGAGCAGTACTTC. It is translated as CASSPREGLIGEQYF.

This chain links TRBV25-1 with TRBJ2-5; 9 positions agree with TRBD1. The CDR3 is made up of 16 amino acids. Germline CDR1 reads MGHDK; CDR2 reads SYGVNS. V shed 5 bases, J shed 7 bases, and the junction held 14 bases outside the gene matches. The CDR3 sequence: CASSHPGQGLGGTQYF. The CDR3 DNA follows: TGTGCCAGCAGTCACCCGGGACAGGGTTTAGGCGGGACCCAGTACTTC.

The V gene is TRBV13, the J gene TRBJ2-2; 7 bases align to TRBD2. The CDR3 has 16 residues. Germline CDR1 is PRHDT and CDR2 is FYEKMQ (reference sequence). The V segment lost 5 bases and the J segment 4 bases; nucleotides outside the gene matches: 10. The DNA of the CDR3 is TGTGCCAGCAGCACCACTAGCGTTGGCGGCACCGGGGAGCTGTTTTTT. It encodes CASSTTSVGGTGELFF.

For the CDR3, the DNA is TGTGCCAGCAGTTACGGAGCTAGCGGGATGACAGATACGCAGTATTTT. It is translated as CASSYGASGMTDTQYF. The chain recombines TRBV6-5 with TRBJ2-3, with TRBD2 identical over 9 bases. CDR3 length: 16 residues. The V gene end was trimmed by 2 bases and the J gene end by 3 bases; junction bases not matched to a gene: 6. The germline gives CDR1 MNHEY, CDR2 SVGAGI.

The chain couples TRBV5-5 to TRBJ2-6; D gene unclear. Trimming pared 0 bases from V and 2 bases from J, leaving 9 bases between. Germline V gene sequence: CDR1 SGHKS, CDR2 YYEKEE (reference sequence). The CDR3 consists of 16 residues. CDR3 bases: TGTGCCAGCAGCTTGGTTGGTTTGACTGGGGCCAACGTCCTGACTTTC. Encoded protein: CASSLVGLTGANVLTF.

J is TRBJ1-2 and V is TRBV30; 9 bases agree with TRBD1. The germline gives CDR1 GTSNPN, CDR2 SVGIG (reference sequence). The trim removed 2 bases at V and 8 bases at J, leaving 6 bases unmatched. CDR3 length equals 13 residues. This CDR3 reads CAWSTDRGNGYTF. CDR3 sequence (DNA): TGTGCCTGGAGTACCGACAGGGGGAACGGCTACACCTTC.

The CDR3 sequence is CASSRRDSSGNTIYF. CDR3 in DNA: TGTGCCAGCAGTCGCCGGGACAGCTCTGGAAACACCATATATTTT. The genes are TRBV6-5 and TRBJ1-3, with 7 positions matching TRBD1. Germline V gene lookup returns CDR1 MNHEY and CDR2 SVGAGI. The CDR3 sequence is 15 residues long. V was pared by 5 bases and J by 0 bases, with 4 bases of the junction left unmatched.

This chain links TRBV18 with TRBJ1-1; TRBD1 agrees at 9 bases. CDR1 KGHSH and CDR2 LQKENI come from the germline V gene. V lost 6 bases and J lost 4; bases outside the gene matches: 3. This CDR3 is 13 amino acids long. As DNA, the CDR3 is TGTGCCAGCTCGGGGACAGGGTCCACTGAAGCTTTCTTT. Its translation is CASSGTGSTEAFF.

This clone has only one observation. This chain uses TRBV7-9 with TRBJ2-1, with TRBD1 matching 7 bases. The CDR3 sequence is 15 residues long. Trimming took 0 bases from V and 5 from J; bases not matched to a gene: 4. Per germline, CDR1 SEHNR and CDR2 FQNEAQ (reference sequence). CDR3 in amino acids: CASSLARGQHNEQFF. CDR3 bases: TGTGCCAGCAGCTTAGCTAGGGGACAGCACAATGAGCAGTTCTTC.

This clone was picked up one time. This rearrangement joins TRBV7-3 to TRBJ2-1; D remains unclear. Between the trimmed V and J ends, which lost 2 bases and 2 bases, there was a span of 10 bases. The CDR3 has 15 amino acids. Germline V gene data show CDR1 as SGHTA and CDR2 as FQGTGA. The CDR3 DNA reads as TGTGCCAGCAGCTTAGGGTCGACTCCCTACAATGAGCAGTTCTTC. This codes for CASSLGSTPYNEQFF.

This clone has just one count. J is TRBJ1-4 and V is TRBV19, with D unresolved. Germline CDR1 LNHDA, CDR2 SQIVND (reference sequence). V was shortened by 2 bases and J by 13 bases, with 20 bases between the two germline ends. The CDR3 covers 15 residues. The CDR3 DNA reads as TGTGCCAGTAGTATAAGTGAGGGTCTCTCGAAAGTACTGTTTTTT. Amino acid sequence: CASSISEGLSKVLFF.

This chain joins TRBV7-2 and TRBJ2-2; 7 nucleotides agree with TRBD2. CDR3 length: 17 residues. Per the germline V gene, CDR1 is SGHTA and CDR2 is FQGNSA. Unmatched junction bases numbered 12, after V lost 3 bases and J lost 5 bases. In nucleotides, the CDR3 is TGTGCCAGCAGCTTCCGGAGAGCGGGAAGAGAGACCGGGGAGCTGTTTTTT. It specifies CASSFRRAGRETGELFF. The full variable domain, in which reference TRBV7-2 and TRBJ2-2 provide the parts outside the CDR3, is GAGVSQSPSNKVTEKGKDVELRCDPISGHTALYWYRQSLGQGLEFLIYFQGNSAPDKSGLPSDRFSAERTGGSVSTLTIQRTQQEDSAVYLCASSFRRAGRETGELFFGEGSRLTVL.

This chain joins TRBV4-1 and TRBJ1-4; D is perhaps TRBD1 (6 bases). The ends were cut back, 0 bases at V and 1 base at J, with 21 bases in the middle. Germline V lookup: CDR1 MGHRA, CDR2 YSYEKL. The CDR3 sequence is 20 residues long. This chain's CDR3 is CASSQDLSVGARGTNEKLFF. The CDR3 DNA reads TGCGCCAGCAGCCAAGACTTAAGTGTCGGGGCCAGGGGAACTAATGAAAAACTGTTTTTT.

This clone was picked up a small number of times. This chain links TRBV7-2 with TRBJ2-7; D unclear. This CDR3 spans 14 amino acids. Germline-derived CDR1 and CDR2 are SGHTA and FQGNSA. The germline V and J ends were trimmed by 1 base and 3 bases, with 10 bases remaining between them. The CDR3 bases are TGTGCCAGCAGCTTAGGTCAGGCTTTCTACGAGCAGTACTTC. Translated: CASSLGQAFYEQYF. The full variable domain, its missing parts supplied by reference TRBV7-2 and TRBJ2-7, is GAGVSQSPSNKVTEKGKDVELRCDPISGHTALYWYRQSLGQGLEFLIYFQGNSAPDKSGLPSDRFSAERTGGSVSTLTIQRTQQEDSAVYLCASSLGQAFYEQYFGPGTRLTVT.

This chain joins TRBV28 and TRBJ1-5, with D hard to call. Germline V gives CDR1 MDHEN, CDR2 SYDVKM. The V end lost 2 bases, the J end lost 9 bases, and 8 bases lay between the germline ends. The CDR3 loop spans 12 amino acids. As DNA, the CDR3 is TGTGCCAGCAGTTTAGGACCCACGCCCCAGCATTTT. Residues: CASSLGPTPQHF. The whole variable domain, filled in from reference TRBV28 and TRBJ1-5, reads DVKVTQSSRYLVKRTGEKVFLECVQDMDHENMFWYRQDPGLGLRLIYFSYDVKMKEKGDIPEGYSVSREKKERFSLILESASTNQTSMYLCASSLGPTPQHFGDGTRLSIL.

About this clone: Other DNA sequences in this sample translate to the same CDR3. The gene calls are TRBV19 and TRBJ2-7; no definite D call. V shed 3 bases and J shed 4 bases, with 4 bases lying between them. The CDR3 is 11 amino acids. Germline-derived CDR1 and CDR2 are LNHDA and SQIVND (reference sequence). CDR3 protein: CASSMGYEQYF. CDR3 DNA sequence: TGTGCCAGTAGTATGGGGTACGAGCAGTACTTC.

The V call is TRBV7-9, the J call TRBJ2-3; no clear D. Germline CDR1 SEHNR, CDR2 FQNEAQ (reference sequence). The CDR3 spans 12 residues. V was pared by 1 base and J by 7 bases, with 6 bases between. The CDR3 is CASSLGVNTQYF. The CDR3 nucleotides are TGTGCCAGCAGCTTAGGGGTGAATACGCAGTATTTT.

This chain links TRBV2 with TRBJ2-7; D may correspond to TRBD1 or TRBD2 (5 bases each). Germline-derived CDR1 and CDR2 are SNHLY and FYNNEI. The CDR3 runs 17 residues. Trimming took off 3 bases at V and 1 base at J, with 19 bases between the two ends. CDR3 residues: CASSDRGPQITSYEQYF. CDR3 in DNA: TGTGCCAGCAGTGATCGGGGACCGCAAATTACATCCTACGAGCAGTACTTC. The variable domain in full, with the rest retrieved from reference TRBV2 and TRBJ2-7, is EPEVTQTPSHQVTQMGQEVILRCVPISNHLYFYWYRQILGQKVEFLVSFYNNEISEKSEIFDDQFSVERPDGSNFTLKIRSTKLEDSAMYFCASSDRGPQITSYEQYFGPGTRLTVT.

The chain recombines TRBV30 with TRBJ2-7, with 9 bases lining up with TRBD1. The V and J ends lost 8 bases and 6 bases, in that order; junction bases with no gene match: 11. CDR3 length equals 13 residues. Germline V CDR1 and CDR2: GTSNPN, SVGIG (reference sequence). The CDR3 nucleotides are TGTGCCGGGCAACAGGGGGCGTGGGGCGAGCAGTACTTC. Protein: CAGQQGAWGEQYF.

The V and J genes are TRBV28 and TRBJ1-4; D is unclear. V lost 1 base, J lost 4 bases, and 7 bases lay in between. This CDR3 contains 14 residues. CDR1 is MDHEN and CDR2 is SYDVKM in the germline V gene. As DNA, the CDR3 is TGTGCCAGCAGTTTATACAGCGGTAATGAAAAACTGTTTTTT. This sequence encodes CASSLYSGNEKLFF.

In DNA form, the CDR3 reads TGTGCCAGCAGCCTTCGGACTAGCGGGAGACCCCAGGGGCTTCGGGAGCAGTACTTC. It encodes CASSLRTSGRPQGLREQYF. The chain recombines TRBV13 with TRBJ2-7; 13 positions agree with TRBD2. CDR3 size: 19 residues. The V and J ends lost 5 bases and 7 bases, in that order; junction bases with no gene match: 20. Germline V lookup: CDR1 PRHDT, CDR2 FYEKMQ (reference sequence).